This record looks at one T cell receptor beta chain sequence and its context. The method was immunoSEQ multiplex PCR; TCRdb's version includes in-frame clones alone and lacks a portion of them. The table shows tens of thousands of clones, with roughly 89% occurring only once. The data stem from a study of control samples from healthy donors and cancer patients. CDR1 is SGHRS, CDR2 YFSETQ, per germline. This CDR3 is built from 15 residues. Germline trimming cut 7 bases from V and 1 base from J; bases unmatched to any gene: 8. The rearrangement links TRBV5-1 to TRBJ2-1; 7 bases line up with TRBD1. The TCR comes from a man in his sixties with colorectal cancer. The sequencing input was PBMCs. CDR3 amino acids: CASRGTALSYNEQFF. DNA of the CDR3: TGCGCCAGCCGAGGGACAGCGCTTTCCTACAATGAGCAGTTCTTC.